This TCR beta chain is from a study of blood T cell repertoires in COVID-19. Study at large: Spain, Italy and the United States supplied samples that represented acute and convalescent COVID-19. T cells, B-cell-depleted T cells, or PBMCs provided the cDNA or gDNA that served as material.

Here immunoSEQ multiplex PCR was the method, and the copy in TCRdb shows in-frame clones only, minus some. The profile covers approximately 300,000 clones, with 90% appearing a single time and over 3.5% taken by the ten largest. Participants came from fewer than 25 US areas, aged roughly 18 to 95 years. The sequence was obtained from a woman younger than 35 with acute COVID-19. The sample taken for sequencing was PBMCs or T cells enriched from blood (not recorded which).

The CDR3 sequence is CASSLRRGSSSTDTQYF. CDR3 coding DNA: TGTGCCAGCAGCTTAAGGCGGGGGTCAAGCAGCACAGATACGCAGTATTTT. This chain joins TRBV7-9 and TRBJ2-3; TRBD2 agrees at 7 bases. V lost 2 bases to trimming and J lost 0 bases; unmatched junction nucleotides: 8. The germline CDR1 and CDR2 sequences are SEHNR and FQNEAQ (reference sequence). The CDR3 loop spans 17 amino acids.